This is a list of T cell receptor beta chains from one sample in a study of molecular identifiers for immune sequencing clone quantification. TCRdb reprocessed the PCR reads via MiXCR and lists one record per CDR3 protein. The sample lists about 100,000 distinct CDR3 sequences; 30% to 45% were seen once. The sample consisted of naive CD8+ T cells from blood, with Jurkat cell RNA spiked in. These receptors all stem from a human donor in good health. Some libraries in this study had Jurkat cell RNA spiked in. Each CDR3 is given with its conserved first and last residue. D genes are given only for firm matches. The listing skips clone size in some rows; elsewhere it reads once, few, many or a size class.

TRBV6-6	TRBJ2-2	TRBD1	many	CASSYRDRGYKNTGELFF	TGTGCCAGCAGTTACCGGGACAGGGGCTATAAGAACACCGGGGAGCTGTTTTTT
TRBV20-1	TRBJ2-5	NA	NA	CSARPYRALQETQYF	TGCAGTGCTAGACCCTATCGGGCCTTACAAGAGACCCAGTACTTC
TRBV18	TRBJ2-7	NA	once	CASPPPGTPYEQYF	TGTGCCAGCCCACCTCCCGGGACACCATACGAGCAGTACTTC
TRBV5-1	TRBJ2-1	NA	many	CASSPDSYNNEQFF	TGCGCCAGCAGCCCTGACTCCTATAACAATGAGCAGTTCTTC
TRBV27	TRBJ2-1	NA	NA	CASSLWGHEQVF	TGTGCCAGCAGTTTGTGGGGACATGAGCAGGTCTTC
TRBV29-1	TRBJ2-3	TRBD2	many	CSVGTSGITDTQYF	TGCAGCGTGGGGACTAGCGGGATCACAGATACGCAGTATTTT
TRBV19	TRBJ1-1	TRBD1	NA	CASGTGLNTEAFF	TGTGCCAGTGGGACAGGGCTGAACACTGAAGCTTTCTTT
TRBV20-1	TRBJ2-7	TRBD2	few	CSETPGLAGGPYEQYF	TGCAGTGAGACCCCCGGACTAGCGGGAGGGCCTTACGAGCAGTACTTC
TRBV7-2	TRBJ2-7	NA	many	CASSRPTTYEQYF	TGTGCCAGCAGCCGCCCTACAACCTACGAGCAGTACTTC
TRBV20-1	TRBJ1-1	NA	many	CSASLWGTEAFF	TGCAGTGCTAGTTTGTGGGGTACTGAAGCTTTCTTT
TRBV28	TRBJ1-1	NA	NA	CASLSYVPYPQAFF	TGTGCCAGCCTCTCCTACGTGCCCTATCCCCAAGCTTTCTTT
TRBV20-1	TRBJ2-7	TRBD2	NA	CSARGLAVVWYEQYF	TGCAGTGCTAGAGGACTAGCGGTAGTATGGTACGAGCAGTACTTC
TRBV29-1	TRBJ2-2	NA	few	CSVVRNTGELFF	TGCAGCGTTGTAAGGAACACCGGGGAGCTGTTTTTT
TRBV7-2	TRBJ1-2	NA	many	CASSLVELANYGYTF	TGTGCCAGCAGCTTAGTAGAGTTAGCTAACTATGGCTACACCTTC
TRBV12-3/TRBV12-4	TRBJ2-3	TRBD2	NA	CASSTTSGGPTDTQYF	TGTGCCAGCAGTACCACTAGCGGGGGACCAACAGATACGCAGTATTTT
TRBV5-3	TRBJ2-5	NA	NA	CASSGRGAQNF	TGTGCCAGCAGCGGTCGAGGGGCCCAGAACTTC
TRBV7-6	TRBJ1-3	NA	NA	CASAMSGTYGNTIYF	TGTGCCAGCGCAATGAGCGGGACCTATGGAAACACCATATATTTT
TRBV28	TRBJ2-7	TRBD1	NA	CASSPLDRGDHFF	TGTGCCAGCAGCCCCCTCGACAGGGGAGATCACTTCTTC
TRBV6-2/TRBV6-3	TRBJ1-5	NA	NA	CASRLFPSRPQHF	TGTGCCAGCAGATTGTTTCCAAGTCGGCCCCAGCATTTT
TRBV21-1	TRBJ2-7	NA	NA	CASSTRDWTTVTYEQYF	TGTGCCAGCAGCACGAGGGACTGGACGACAGTCACCTACGAGCAGTACTTC
TRBV7-9	TRBJ2-3	TRBD2	NA	CASSLALLAGVRQTDTQYF	TGTGCCAGCAGCTTAGCATTACTAGCGGGAGTCCGCCAGACAGATACGCAGTATTTT
TRBV6-1	TRBJ2-7	NA	few	CASSEFAAGSTYEQYF	TGTGCCAGCAGTGAATTTGCTGCGGGAAGCACCTACGAGCAGTACTTC
TRBV6-5	TRBJ2-7	NA	few	CASSYSDRPTYEQYF	TGTGCCAGCAGTTACTCTGACAGGCCGACCTACGAGCAGTACTTC
TRBV7-8	TRBJ1-6	NA	NA	CASSSQGFWNSPFHF	TGTGCCAGCAGCTCCCAAGGCTTCTGGAATTCACCCTTCCACTTT
TRBV28	TRBJ2-7	NA	few	CASSSTGSHEQYF	TGTGCCAGCAGTTCAACAGGGTCCCACGAGCAGTACTTC
TRBV25-1	TRBJ2-7	NA	NA	CASSTPLDGPGYEQYF	TGTGCCAGCAGTACCCCTCTGGACGGCCCTGGCTACGAGCAGTACTTC
TRBV29-1	TRBJ2-3	NA	many	CSVVGRSTDTQYF	TGCAGCGTTGTTGGCAGATCCACAGATACGCAGTATTTT
TRBV15	TRBJ2-1	NA	NA	CATSRDRDRHAYYEQFF	TGTGCCACCAGCAGAGATCGGGACCGGCATGCCTACTATGAGCAGTTCTTC
TRBV19	TRBJ1-5	NA	NA	CASSSGHQSNQPQHF	TGTGCCAGTAGTTCGGGACATCAGAGCAATCAGCCCCAGCATTTT
TRBV7-6	TRBJ2-5	NA	few	CASSLAPRELTTGETQYF	TGTGCCAGCAGCTTAGCCCCTCGGGAGCTCACAACGGGTGAGACCCAGTACTTC
TRBV5-8	TRBJ2-4	TRBD1	NA	CASSSRTGEAKNIQYF	TGTGCCAGCAGCTCGAGGACAGGGGAAGCCAAAAACATTCAGTACTTC
TRBV7-9	TRBJ2-3	NA	many	CASSLAEDTQYF	TGTGCCAGCAGCTTAGCCGAAGATACGCAGTATTTT
TRBV4-1	TRBJ2-1	TRBD2	NA	CASSQLAGEYNEQFF	TGCGCCAGCAGCCAACTAGCGGGAGAGTACAATGAGCAGTTCTTC
TRBV5-4	TRBJ2-1	NA	many	CASSFRPDEQFF	TGTGCCAGCAGCTTTCGCCCGGATGAGCAGTTCTTC
TRBV5-3	TRBJ2-1	NA	NA	CASSVAHGSYIEQFF	TGTGCCAGCAGCGTGGCCCACGGCTCCTACATTGAGCAGTTCTTC
TRBV28	TRBJ1-2	NA	NA	CASSPGAGYGYTF	TGTGCCAGCAGTCCAGGGGCGGGCTATGGCTACACCTTC
TRBV25-1	TRBJ1-1	TRBD1	few	CASSVGQDTEAFF	TGTGCCAGCAGTGTAGGACAGGACACTGAAGCTTTCTTT
TRBV13	TRBJ2-3	TRBD2	many	CASSSGPGLAGGSTDTQYF	TGTGCCAGCAGCTCTGGCCCGGGACTAGCGGGAGGAAGCACAGATACGCAGTATTTT
TRBV5-6	TRBJ2-7	NA	NA	CAGRLAVSYEQYF	TGTGCCGGCCGTCTGGCGGTATCCTACGAGCAGTACTTC
TRBV7-8	TRBJ2-3	NA	NA	CASSYYVATDTQYF	TGTGCCAGCAGCTATTATGTCGCCACAGATACGCAGTATTTT
TRBV20-1	TRBJ2-3	NA	few	CSAPPGPTSTDTQYF	TGCAGTGCACCTCCGGGACCTACTAGCACAGATACGCAGTATTTT
TRBV9	TRBJ2-2	NA	NA	CASSVEREIGELFF	TGTGCCAGCAGCGTAGAAAGGGAGATCGGGGAGCTGTTTTTT
TRBV7-9	TRBJ2-3	NA	many	CASSSYGTDTQYF	TGTGCCAGCAGCTCCTACGGCACAGATACGCAGTATTTT
TRBV4-3	TRBJ2-2	TRBD1	NA	CASSQDRGTGGYTGELFF	TGCGCCAGCAGCCAAGATCGAGGGACAGGGGGCTACACCGGGGAGCTGTTTTTT
TRBV4-3	TRBJ2-2	TRBD2	few	CAPRRETSTLPTAGELFF	TGCGCCCCCCGCCGGGAGACTAGCACACTTCCTACAGCCGGGGAGCTGTTTTTT
TRBV19	TRBJ2-3	NA	many	CASSIGRDTQYF	TGTGCCAGTAGTATTGGGCGAGATACGCAGTATTTT
TRBV5-1	TRBJ1-1	NA	many	CASSPGYPEAFF	TGCGCCAGCAGCCCAGGGTACCCTGAAGCTTTCTTT
TRBV4-3	TRBJ1-1	NA	few	CASSPGHPSGAEAFF	TGCGCCAGCAGCCCCGGACATCCCAGTGGAGCTGAAGCTTTCTTT
TRBV5-1	TRBJ1-1	TRBD1	NA	CASSWGTGMNTEAFF	TGCGCCAGCAGCTGGGGGACAGGGATGAACACTGAAGCTTTCTTT
TRBV27	TRBJ2-3	NA	NA	CASSLLATVTQYF	TGTGCCAGCAGTCTTCTAGCGACAGTTACGCAGTATTTT
TRBV7-6	TRBJ2-6	TRBD1	few	CASSLDRDAGANVLTF	TGTGCCAGCAGCTTGGACAGGGACGCTGGGGCCAACGTCCTGACTTTC
TRBV7-2	TRBJ1-1	NA	many	CASSLAGTPGTEAFF	TGTGCCAGCAGCTTAGCGGGGACCCCAGGGACTGAAGCTTTCTTT
TRBV7-6	TRBJ2-2	NA	NA	CASSIFSGELFF	TGTGCCAGCAGCATATTTAGCGGGGAGCTGTTTTTT